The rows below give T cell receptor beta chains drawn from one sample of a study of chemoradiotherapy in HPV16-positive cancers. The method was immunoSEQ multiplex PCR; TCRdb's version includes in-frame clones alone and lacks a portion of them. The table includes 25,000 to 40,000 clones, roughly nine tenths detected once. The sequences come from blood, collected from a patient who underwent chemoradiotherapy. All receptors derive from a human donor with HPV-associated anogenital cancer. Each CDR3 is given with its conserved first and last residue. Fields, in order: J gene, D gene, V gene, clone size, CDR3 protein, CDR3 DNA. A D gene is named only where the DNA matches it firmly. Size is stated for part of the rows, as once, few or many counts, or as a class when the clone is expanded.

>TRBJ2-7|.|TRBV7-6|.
CASSLVIRGYEQYF
TGTGCCAGCAGCTTAGTAATCCGGGGGTACGAGCAGTACTTC
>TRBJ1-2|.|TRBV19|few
CASSHYGYTF
TGTGCCAGTAGCCACTATGGCTACACCTTC
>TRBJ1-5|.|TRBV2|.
CASSELGNQPQHF
TGTGCCAGCAGTGAATTAGGCAATCAGCCCCAGCATTTT
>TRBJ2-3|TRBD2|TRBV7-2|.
CASSSPSGGAGVDTQYF
TGTGCCAGCAGCTCCCCTAGCGGGGGGGCCGGGGTAGATACGCAGTATTTT
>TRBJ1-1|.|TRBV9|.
CASSVDSNTEAFF
TGTGCCAGCAGCGTAGACTCAAACACTGAAGCTTTCTTT
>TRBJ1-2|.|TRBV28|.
CASSFLFRDNYGYTF
TGTGCCAGCAGCTTTCTCTTCAGGGATAACTATGGCTACACCTTC
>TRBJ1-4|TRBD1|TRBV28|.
CASSSGTGDEKLFF
TGTGCCAGCAGTTCTGGGACAGGGGACGAAAAACTGTTTTTT
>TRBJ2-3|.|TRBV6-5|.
CASSYSKGRPDTQYF
TGTGCCAGCAGTTACTCGAAGGGGCGCCCAGATACGCAGTATTTT
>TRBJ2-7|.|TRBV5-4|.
CASSLGNSEQYF
TGTGCCAGCAGCTTAGGGAATTCCGAGCAGTACTTC
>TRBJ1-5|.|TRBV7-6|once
CASSPRSGAELSNQPQHF
TGTGCCAGCAGCCCCCGTTCAGGGGCCGAACTTAGCAATCAGCCCCAGCATTTT
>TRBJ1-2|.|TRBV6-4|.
CASSVAPGDSYGYTF
TGTGCCAGCAGTGTGGCGCCAGGGGATTCCTATGGCTACACCTTC